One and the same sample provided the 32 T cell receptor beta chains below, sequenced in a study of regulatory T cells in long-lasting Graves disease. Sample time point: newly diagnosed GD, antithyroid drugs for less than 3 months. After RNA was extracted from PBMCs, the TCR library was made from it. TCR beta libraries were built with iRepertoire HTBI primers and Arm-PCR of CDR3 regions. TCRdb reanalysed the multiplex PCR reads using MiXCR and keeps one entry per CDR3 protein. Of approximately 300,000 distinct CDR3 sequences in the sample, 18% were seen once. The specimen comprised peripheral blood mononuclear cells (PBMCs), sampled at new diagnosis, from a patient treated with antithyroid drugs. The receptor set was obtained from a female donor with Graves disease.

This clonotype was seen ten or more times. The V call is TRBV6-1, the J call TRBJ2-1; TRBD2 matches 10 bases. The CDR3 totals 15 residues. CDR1 and CDR2 from the germline V gene are MNHNS and SASEGT. The ends lost 8 bases at V and 12 bases at J; junction bases unmatched: 16. The CDR3 is CASLSSGRIGVGQFF. The CDR3, as DNA: TGTGCCAGCCTTTCTAGCGGGAGAATCGGGGTAGGGCAGTTCTTC.

J is TRBJ2-1 and V is TRBV27; TRBD1 agrees at 8 bases. J was trimmed by 0 bases and V by 4 bases; bases with no gene match: 5. The CDR3 contains 16 residues. Germline V gene lookup returns CDR1 MNHEY and CDR2 SMNVEV (reference sequence). The CDR3 DNA follows: TGTGCCAGCAGTTCTAGGACAGGGAACTCCTACAATGAGCAGTTCTTC. Its translation: CASSSRTGNSYNEQFF.

This clonotype has ten or more counts. The rearrangement links TRBV20-1 to TRBJ2-7; 8 nucleotides agree with TRBD2. There are 14 residues in the CDR3. From germline, CDR1 is DFQATT and CDR2 SNEGSKA (reference sequence). Losses at the gene ends were 2 bases for V and 3 bases for J; bases not matched to a gene: 6. In DNA form, the CDR3 reads TGCAGTGCTAGAAGCGGGAGTAGGGGCTACGAGCAGTACTTC. As protein: CSARSGSRGYEQYF.

This chain connects TRBV11-2 to TRBJ2-3; 7 positions agree with TRBD1. The V segment lost 1 base and the J segment 5 bases; nucleotides outside the gene matches: 9. Germline CDR1 reads SGHAT; CDR2 reads FQNNGV. This CDR3 is built from 16 residues. CDR3 nucleotides: TGTGCCAGCAGCTTAGTTCCAGGGGGAGAGATAGATACGCAGTATTTT. Its translation is CASSLVPGGEIDTQYF.

There are many counts of this clonotype. This sequence joins TRBV5-1 and TRBJ2-5; TRBD1 or TRBD2 may be the D gene (6 bases each). The CDR3 has 14 residues. The ends were cut back, 5 bases at V and 5 bases at J, with 16 bases in the middle. Germline V gene sequence: CDR1 SGHRS, CDR2 YFSETQ. This CDR3 is CASSGQGRSETQYF. In DNA, the CDR3 is TGCGCCAGCAGTGGTCAGGGGAGGAGTGAGACCCAGTACTTC.

This clonotype was counted many times. The V gene is TRBV27, the J gene TRBJ2-7; TRBD1 matches 9 bases. The germline gives CDR1 MNHEY, CDR2 SMNVEV (reference sequence). This CDR3 spans 12 amino acids. With 10 bases clipped from V and 5 bases from J, the junction kept 6 bases outside the gene matches. CDR3 nucleotide sequence: TGTGCCACCCGGGACAGGGCGGACGAGCAGTACTTC. This encodes CATRDRADEQYF.

The chain joins TRBV20-1 to TRBJ1-2; D might be TRBD1 (5 bases). The CDR3 sequence is 14 residues long. Germline V gives CDR1 DFQATT, CDR2 SNEGSKA (reference sequence). Trimming left V 1 base short and J 3 bases short, with 12 bases between. CDR3 DNA sequence: TGCAGTGCTAGAGGCCCGCTGACAGACTATGGCTACACCTTC. This sequence encodes CSARGPLTDYGYTF.

Ten or more counts support this clonotype. V and J are TRBV2 and TRBJ2-5; D uncertain. The V gene's germline CDR1 is SNHLY and CDR2 FYNNEI. V was trimmed by 11 bases and J by 5 bases, leaving 18 bases between them. The CDR3 totals 13 residues. CDR3 residues: CAGSRKSRETQYF. The DNA for the CDR3 is TGTGCCGGTAGCAGGAAAAGCAGGGAGACCCAGTACTTC.

This clonotype occurred many times. The chain joins TRBV12-3 or TRBV12-4 to TRBJ2-7, with a possible D match to TRBD2 (6 bases). This CDR3 has 13 residues. V was pared by 8 bases and J by 0 bases, with 11 bases between. The CDR3 reads CASEQEGSYEQYF. The CDR3 nucleotides read TGTGCCAGCGAACAGGAGGGCTCCTACGAGCAGTACTTC.

In regard to this clonotype: This sequence may be a read error, since a much larger clone differs from it by one base. The chain uses TRBV2 and TRBJ2-5, with D perhaps assigned TRBD1 or TRBD2 (5 bases each). TRBJ2-1 explains the end of the DNA better; the J call may be wrong. CDR1 and CDR2 (germline): SNHLY, FYNNEI. The length of the CDR3 is 13 residues. The CDR3 protein is CASTPLGEETQFF. The DNA for the CDR3 is TGTGCCAGCACCCCCTTGGGGGAAGAGACCCAGTTCTTC.

Many counts were recorded for this clonotype. V is TRBV27 and J is TRBJ1-2; TRBD1 matches 7 bases. V dropped 6 bases and J dropped 4; count of bases not matched to a gene: 8. CDR1 and CDR2 (germline): MNHEY, SMNVEV (reference sequence). The CDR3 loop spans 14 amino acids. The CDR3 DNA reads as TGTGCCAGCAGCCTAAGGGGGCAGGTCTATGGCTACACCTTC. This gives the protein CASSLRGQVYGYTF.

This clonotype was recorded a few times. The rearrangement links TRBV6-2 or TRBV6-3 to TRBJ1-4, with a weak D call TRBD1 (5 bases). The J call may be in error: the DNA end matches TRBJ1-6 better. CDR1 MNHEY and CDR2 SVGEGT come from the germline V gene. CDR3 size: 14 residues. CDR3 amino acids: CASFEGRGGSSLHF. The CDR3 DNA sequence: TGTGCCAGCTTTGAGGGGCGTGGGGGGTCATCCCTCCACTTT.

This clonotype was detected many times. The gene calls are TRBV28 and TRBJ1-1; D uncertain. Trimming removed 4 bases at V and 6 bases at J, with 9 bases between. Germline V gene sequence: CDR1 MDHEN, CDR2 SYDVKM. The CDR3 contains 12 residues. CDR3 in DNA: TGTGCCAGCAGTTCTGGGCGGGCTGAAGCTTTCTTT. Translated, it gives CASSSGRAEAFF. Filled out from reference TRBV28 and TRBJ1-1, the complete variable domain reads DVKVTQSSRYLVKRTGEKVFLECVQDMDHENMFWYRQDPGLGLRLIYFSYDVKMKEKGDIPEGYSVSREKKERFSLILESASTNQTSMYLCASSSGRAEAFFGQGTRLTVV.

This clonotype has a count of ten or more. The chain has TRBV6-1 and TRBJ2-7, with 8 nucleotides matching TRBD2. The CDR3 has 14 residues. Germline V CDR1 and CDR2: MNHNS, SASEGT. V shed 5 bases and J 5 bases; nucleotides not matched to a gene: 8. The CDR3, as DNA: TGTGCCAGCAGTCTTAAGCGGGAGATCGACGAGCAGTACTTC. As protein: CASSLKREIDEQYF.

This clonotype was detected ten times or more. The chain uses TRBV6-9 and TRBJ2-1; D gene ambiguous. The CDR3 runs to 11 residues. Germline assignment: CDR1 MNHGY and CDR2 SVAAGI. The V and J ends lost 2 bases and 6 bases respectively, with 2 bases between them. CDR3 DNA: TGTGCCAGCAGTTATGGCAATGAGCAGTTCTTC. This gives the protein CASSYGNEQFF.

This clonotype was observed many times. The V gene is TRBV6-1, the J gene TRBJ1-5; D possibly corresponds to TRBD1 (5 bases). Germline loops: CDR1 MNHNS, CDR2 SASEGT. The CDR3 extends over 15 amino acids. V was clipped by 6 bases and J by 3 bases, with 15 bases between them. CDR3 nucleotide sequence: TGTGCCAGCAGCCAAGACCGGGGCCTCAATCAGCCCCAGCATTTT. Translated, it gives CASSQDRGLNQPQHF.

This clonotype was recorded at least ten times. The chain is built from TRBV20-1 and TRBJ2-7; D perhaps matches TRBD1 (5 bases). The germline V gene encodes CDR1 DFQATT and CDR2 SNEGSKA (reference sequence). The CDR3 covers 14 residues. The V end was cut by 2 bases, the J end by 2 bases, with 13 bases between. In DNA, the CDR3 is TGCAGTGCTAGAAACAGGAATAAGGCCTACGAGCAGTACTTC. This codes for CSARNRNKAYEQYF.

The chain joins TRBV2 to TRBJ1-1; D ambiguous. V was clipped by 6 bases and J by 4 bases, with 12 bases between them. Germline CDR1 SNHLY, CDR2 FYNNEI. The CDR3 length is 13 residues. CDR3 loop: CASRLPRATEAFF. The CDR3 bases are TGTGCCAGCAGGTTACCCCGCGCCACTGAAGCTTTCTTT.

J is TRBJ1-1 and V is TRBV6-6, with no clear D. This CDR3 is built from 15 residues. V was pared by 0 bases and J by 2 bases, with 10 bases between. The germline gives CDR1 MNHNY, CDR2 SVGAGI (reference sequence). The DNA for the CDR3 is TGTGCCAGCAGTTACTCGGTACAGACTAACACTGAAGCTTTCTTT. This sequence encodes CASSYSVQTNTEAFF.

This clonotype was counted between two and nine times. CDR3 region: CASSLLDGAGELFF. CDR3 in DNA: TGTGCCAGCAGCCTCCTAGACGGCGCCGGGGAGCTGTTTTTT. The chain has TRBV6-4 and TRBJ2-2; D gene ambiguous. Trimming removed 6 bases at V and 6 bases at J, with 14 bases between. The CDR3 totals 14 residues. Germline CDR1 is MRHNA and CDR2 is SNTAGT.

Many counts were recorded for this clonotype. The rearrangement joins TRBV3-1 to TRBJ1-1; a weak D match, TRBD1 (5 bases). The CDR3 runs to 13 residues. Germline V gene sequence: CDR1 LGHDT, CDR2 YNNKEL (reference sequence). Trimming removed 0 bases at V and 11 bases at J, with 13 bases between. CDR3 bases: TGTGCCAGCAGCCAAGAGGGGGTTCCGAAGGCTTTCTTT. It is translated as CASSQEGVPKAFF.

On this clonotype itself: This may stem from a read error, because a much larger clone lies one nucleotide away. The chain is built from TRBV6-1 and TRBJ2-3, with D possibly being TRBD1 (6 bases). The last part of the DNA fits TRBJ1-5 better; the J call may be wrong. Germline CDR1 is MNHNS and CDR2 is SASEGT. The CDR3 runs 21 residues. This CDR3 reads CASSLTPRGRRGAGDTDTQHF. The CDR3, as DNA: TGTGCCAGCAGCCTCACCCCCCGGGGCCGAAGGGGGGCGGGAGACACAGATACGCAGCATTTT.

This clonotype was seen a few times. The J gene is TRBJ1-5, the V gene TRBV30, with 7 bases identical to TRBD1. There are 13 residues in the CDR3. Germline V gives CDR1 GTSNPN, CDR2 SVGIG (reference sequence). V was pared by 4 bases and J by 7 bases, with 7 bases of the junction left unmatched. The CDR3 nucleotides read TGTGCCTGGAACAGGGGACGAGAGCAGCCCCAGCATTTT. Protein sequence: CAWNRGREQPQHF.

Notes on this clonotype: One end of the junction is discordant with germline, which a read error may explain. The V and J genes are TRBV3-1 and TRBJ2-5; D is unclear. CDR1 and CDR2 from the germline V gene are LGHDT and YNNKEL (reference sequence). There are 13 residues in the CDR3. The CDR3 DNA reads as TGTGCCAGCGGCCAAGTCGGAAGGGAGACCCAGTACTTC. Encoded protein: CASGQVGRETQYF.

There are many counts of this clonotype. The rearrangement links TRBV6-1 to TRBJ2-7; 12 bases match TRBD2. The CDR3 contains 15 residues. In germline, CDR1 is MNHNS, CDR2 SASEGT. The junction had 5 bases not matched to a gene; V was cut back by 7 bases and J by 1 base. CDR3 sequence reads: CASNPLAGGSYEQYF. Written as DNA, the CDR3 is TGTGCCAGCAACCCACTAGCGGGAGGATCCTACGAGCAGTACTTC.

This chain uses TRBV2 with TRBJ2-7; 7 positions match TRBD2. Germline CDR1 SNHLY, CDR2 FYNNEI. This CDR3 has 15 amino acids. V was clipped by 3 bases and J by 0 bases; unmatched bases: 5. CDR3 DNA: TGTGCCAGCAGTGACAGTAGCGGGCCCTCCTACGAGCAGTACTTC. This sequence encodes CASSDSSGPSYEQYF.

In regard to this clonotype: Given a much more abundant clone one base away, this may be a read error. V and J are TRBV11-3 and TRBJ2-1, with D perhaps matching TRBD1 or TRBD2 (5 bases each). CDR1 is SGHNT and CDR2 is YENEEA in the germline V gene. The CDR3 covers 15 residues. V lost 6 bases and J 5 bases, leaving 17 bases between the germline ends. The CDR3 DNA reads TGTGCCAGCAGTTTGGGCAGGGACCACGACAATGAGCAGTTCTTC. Its protein product is CASSLGRDHDNEQFF.

The table lists this clonotype with many counts. The chain combines TRBV28 with TRBJ1-1; unclear D gene. Germline assignment: CDR1 MDHEN and CDR2 SYDVKM. V was trimmed by 6 bases and J by 5 bases, leaving 13 bases between them. This CDR3 region has 13 residues. The CDR3 here is CASSRQIETEAFF. The CDR3 coding sequence is TGTGCCAGCAGCCGCCAAATAGAAACTGAAGCTTTCTTT.

A note on this clonotype: This sequence may be a read error, since a much larger clone differs from it by one base. The chain is built from TRBV2 and TRBJ2-2; 8 positions match TRBD2. Per germline, CDR1 SNHLY and CDR2 FYNNEI. CDR3 length: 15 amino acids. Trimming took 8 bases from V and 3 from J; bases not matched to a gene: 8. CDR3 region: CASQAGGLDTGELFF. As DNA, the CDR3 is TGTGCCAGCCAGGCGGGAGGCCTCGACACCGGGGAGCTGTTTTTT.

J is TRBJ2-5 and V is TRBV5-1, with TRBD2 as a possible D gene (6 bases). V lost 3 bases and J 4 bases, leaving 16 bases between the germline ends. The CDR3 has 15 amino acids. CDR1 is SGHRS and CDR2 is YFSETQ in the germline V gene. The CDR3 here is CASSSGLLLGETQYF. CDR3 nucleotide sequence: TGCGCCAGCAGCTCGGGACTCCTATTGGGAGAGACCCAGTACTTC.

This clonotype was counted a few times. V is TRBV29-1 and J is TRBJ2-7; D call uncertain. The CDR3 loop spans 13 amino acids. The germline CDR1 and CDR2 sequences are SQVTM and ANQGSEA. Trimming pared 5 bases from V and 4 bases from J, leaving 15 bases between. The CDR3 DNA reads TGCAGCGTTATGAACAGCCTACATTACGAGCAGTACTTC. Its protein is CSVMNSLHYEQYF.

There are many counts of this clonotype. This chain joins TRBV19 and TRBJ2-7; 8 bases map to TRBD1. The V segment lost 5 bases and the J segment 7 bases; nucleotides outside the gene matches: 7. The CDR3 runs to 13 residues. Per germline, CDR1 LNHDA and CDR2 SQIVND (reference sequence). CDR3 DNA: TGTGCCAGTAGTTTCAGGACAGGGAGGGAGCAGTACTTC. Encoded protein: CASSFRTGREQYF.